These 13 T cell receptor beta chains originate from one sample sequenced in a study of identifying expanded T cells in peripheral blood. Assay: immunoSEQ multiplex PCR; the TCRdb copy retains only in-frame clones and omits some. The data show 100,000 to 150,000 clones, 84% seen once. The source material was blood. The receptors shown here come from a person between 18 and 75 years old in good health.

The chain employs TRBV30 and TRBJ2-7, with a weak D call TRBD1 (7 bases). V lost 5 bases, J lost 7 bases, and 15 bases lay in between. Per germline, CDR1 GTSNPN and CDR2 SVGIG (reference sequence). This CDR3 spans 12 amino acids. The CDR3 reads CAWEQAGGEQYF. In DNA, the CDR3 is TGTGCCTGGGAACAGGCAGGGGGGGAGCAGTACTTC.

The V call is TRBV6-1, the J call TRBJ2-3; 7 nucleotides agree with TRBD1. V shed 5 bases, J shed 1 base, and the junction held 6 bases outside the gene matches. This CDR3 is 15 amino acids long. CDR1 is MNHNS, CDR2 SASEGT, per germline. CDR3 amino acids: CASSTTGMGTDTQYF. The DNA of the CDR3 is TGTGCCAGCAGTACGACAGGGATGGGCACAGATACGCAGTATTTT.

The chain links TRBV2 to TRBJ1-6, with 10 bases identical to TRBD1. Germline V gene sequence: CDR1 SNHLY, CDR2 FYNNEI. The CDR3 is 15 residues long. Trimming cost V 0 bases and J 8 bases; bases outside gene matches: 1. DNA for the CDR3: TGTGCCAGCAGTGAAGCGGACAGGGGGTATTCACCCCTCCACTTT. It encodes CASSEADRGYSPLHF.

The chain joins TRBV7-2 to TRBJ2-3; D ambiguous. Germline values: CDR1 SGHTA, CDR2 FQGNSA. CDR3 length: 13 residues. The germline V and J ends were trimmed by 2 bases and 5 bases, with 8 bases remaining between them. CDR3 nucleotide sequence: TGTGCCAGCAGCTTATCGGTTCAAGATACGCAGTATTTT. This gives the protein CASSLSVQDTQYF.

The chain is built from TRBV2 and TRBJ1-1; D is undetermined. The CDR3 extends over 12 amino acids. Germline values: CDR1 SNHLY, CDR2 FYNNEI. Trimming removed 3 bases at V and 1 base at J, with 3 bases between. The CDR3 nucleotides are TGTGCCAGCAGTGACGAGAACACTGAAGCTTTCTTT. Translation: CASSDENTEAFF.

The genes are TRBV2 and TRBJ1-4; D unclear. Germline V gene data show CDR1 as SNHLY and CDR2 as FYNNEI. The CDR3 runs to 13 residues. Trimming cost V 6 bases and J 0 bases, with 5 bases left between them. CDR3 in DNA: TGTGCCAGCAGGGCAGCAACTAATGAAAAACTGTTTTTT. Protein sequence: CASRAATNEKLFF.

The genes are TRBV2 and TRBJ2-7; 9 nucleotides agree with TRBD1. The germline V gene has CDR1 SNHLY and CDR2 FYNNEI. This CDR3 comprises 15 residues. Trimming took 10 bases from V and 5 from J; bases not matched to a gene: 15. CDR3 region: CATDKPGQGINEQYF. CDR3 sequence (DNA): TGTGCCACCGACAAACCGGGACAGGGAATTAACGAGCAGTACTTC.

This chain uses TRBV30 with TRBJ1-4, with no clear D. Trimming cost V 0 bases and J 6 bases, with 11 bases left between them. Germline CDR1 reads GTSNPN; CDR2 reads SVGIG (reference sequence). The CDR3 runs 14 residues. The CDR3 DNA reads TGTGCCTGGAGTGTTTTGGAGGAGGATGAAAAACTGTTTTTT. Residues: CAWSVLEEDEKLFF. Full variable domain (missing parts from reference TRBV30 and TRBJ1-4): SQTIHQWPATLVQPVGSPLSLECTVEGTSNPNLYWYRQAAGRGLQLLFYSVGIGQISSEVPQNLSASRPQDRQFILSSKKLLLSDSGFYLCAWSVLEEDEKLFFGSGTQLSVL.

The chain couples TRBV6-1 to TRBJ2-7; the D gene is possibly TRBD2 (6 bases). This CDR3 has 13 amino acids. Germline values: CDR1 MNHNS, CDR2 SASEGT. Trimming took 7 bases from V and 1 from J, leaving 11 bases between them. In DNA form, the CDR3 reads TGTGCCAGCAATCGGGACTTTTCCTACGAGCAGTACTTC. Amino acid sequence: CASNRDFSYEQYF.

This clone was counted a few times. In nucleotides, the CDR3 is TGTGCCAGCAGTGTAAGGACTGGAGCGGGACCCTCTGGAAACACCATATATTTT. Translation: CASSVRTGAGPSGNTIYF. This sequence joins TRBV2 and TRBJ1-3; D is possibly TRBD1 (5 bases). The CDR3 spans 18 residues. V was cut by 4 bases and J by 0 bases, with 19 bases left in between. Germline CDR1 is SNHLY and CDR2 is FYNNEI.

The gene calls are TRBV4-3 and TRBJ1-1; D is unresolved. V was cut by 0 bases and J by 3 bases, with 11 bases left in between. CDR1 is LGHNA, CDR2 YSLEER, per germline. CDR3 length equals 15 residues. The CDR3 region is CASSQDGEGYTEAFF. The CDR3 nucleotides are TGCGCCAGCAGCCAAGACGGGGAGGGCTACACTGAAGCTTTCTTT.

The chain employs TRBV9 and TRBJ2-6, with a tentative D call TRBD2 (5 bases). Germline lookup yields CDR1 SGDLS and CDR2 YYNGEE. The CDR3 totals 15 residues. V gave up 0 bases and J gave up 1 base, with 5 bases separating them. The CDR3 reads CASSVGTSGANVLTF. In DNA form, the CDR3 reads TGTGCCAGCAGCGTAGGGACTTCTGGGGCCAACGTCCTGACTTTC.

The rearrangement joins TRBV6-5 to TRBJ2-5, with a possible D match to TRBD2 (6 bases). The CDR3 runs 15 residues. Trimming shortened V by 3 bases and J by 0 bases, and 11 bases separated the two germline ends. Germline CDR1 MNHEY, CDR2 SVGAGI. The CDR3 here is CASSYLAGYQETQYF. The CDR3 DNA reads as TGTGCCAGCAGTTATCTTGCGGGGTACCAAGAGACCCAGTACTTC.